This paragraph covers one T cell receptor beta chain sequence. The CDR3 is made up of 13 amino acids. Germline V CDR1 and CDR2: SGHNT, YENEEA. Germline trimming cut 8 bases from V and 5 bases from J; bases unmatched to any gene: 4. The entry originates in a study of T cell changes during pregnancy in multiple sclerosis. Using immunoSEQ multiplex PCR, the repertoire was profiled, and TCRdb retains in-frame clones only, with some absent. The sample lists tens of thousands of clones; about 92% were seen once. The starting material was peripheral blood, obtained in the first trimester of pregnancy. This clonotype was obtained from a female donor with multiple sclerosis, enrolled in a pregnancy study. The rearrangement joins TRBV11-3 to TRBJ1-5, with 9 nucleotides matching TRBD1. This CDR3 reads CASPGQGHQPQHF. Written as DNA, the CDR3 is TGTGCCAGCCCGGGACAGGGCCATCAGCCCCAGCATTTT.